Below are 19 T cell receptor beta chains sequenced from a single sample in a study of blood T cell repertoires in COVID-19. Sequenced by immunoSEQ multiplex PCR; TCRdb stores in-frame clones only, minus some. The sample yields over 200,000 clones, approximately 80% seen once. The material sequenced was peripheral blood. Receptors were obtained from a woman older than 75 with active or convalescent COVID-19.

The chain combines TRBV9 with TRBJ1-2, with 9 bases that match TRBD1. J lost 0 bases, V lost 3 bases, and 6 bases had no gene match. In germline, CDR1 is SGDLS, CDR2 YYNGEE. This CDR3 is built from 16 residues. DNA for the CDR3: TGTGCCAGCAGCGCCTCCGGGACAGGGTCTAACTATGGCTACACCTTC. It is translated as CASSASGTGSNYGYTF.

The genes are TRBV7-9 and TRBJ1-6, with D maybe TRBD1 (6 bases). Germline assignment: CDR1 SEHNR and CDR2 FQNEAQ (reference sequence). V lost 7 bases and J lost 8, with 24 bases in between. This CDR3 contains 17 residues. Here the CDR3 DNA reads TGTGCCAGCACAAACCCAACCGGAAGGGGGAGTGATTCACCCCTCCACTTT. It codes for CASTNPTGRGSDSPLHF.

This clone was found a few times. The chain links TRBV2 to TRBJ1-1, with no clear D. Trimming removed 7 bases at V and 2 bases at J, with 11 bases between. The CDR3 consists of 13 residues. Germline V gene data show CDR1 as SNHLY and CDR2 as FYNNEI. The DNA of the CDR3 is TGTGCCAGCATAATAACGGGAAACACTGAAGCTTTCTTT. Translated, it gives CASIITGNTEAFF.

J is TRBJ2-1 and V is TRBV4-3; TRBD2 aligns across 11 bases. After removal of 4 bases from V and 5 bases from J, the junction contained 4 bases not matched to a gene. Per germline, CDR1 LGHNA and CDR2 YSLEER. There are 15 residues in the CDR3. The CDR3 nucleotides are TGCGCCAGCAGCCCACTAGCGGGAGCCAACAATGAGCAGTTCTTC. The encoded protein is CASSPLAGANNEQFF.

The CDR3 sequence: CASTNNYGYTF. CDR3 in DNA: TGTGCCAGCACCAATAACTATGGCTACACCTTC. The rearrangement uses TRBV25-1 and TRBJ1-2; unclear D gene. This CDR3 comprises 11 residues. Germline V lookup: CDR1 MGHDK, CDR2 SYGVNS. Trimming took 7 bases from V and 1 from J, leaving 4 bases between them.

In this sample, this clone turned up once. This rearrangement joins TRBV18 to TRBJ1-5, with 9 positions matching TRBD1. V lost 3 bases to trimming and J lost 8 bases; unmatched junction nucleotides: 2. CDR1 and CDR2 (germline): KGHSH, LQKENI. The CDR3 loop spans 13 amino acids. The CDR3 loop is CASSPRQGEPQHF. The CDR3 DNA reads TGTGCCAGCTCACCTAGACAGGGGGAGCCCCAGCATTTT.

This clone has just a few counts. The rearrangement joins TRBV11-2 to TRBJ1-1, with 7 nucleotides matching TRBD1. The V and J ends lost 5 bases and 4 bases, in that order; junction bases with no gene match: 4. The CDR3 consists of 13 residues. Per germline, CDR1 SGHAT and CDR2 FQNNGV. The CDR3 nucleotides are TGTGCCAGCAGCAAGGGGGCTGCCACTGAAGCTTTCTTT. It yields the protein CASSKGAATEAFF.

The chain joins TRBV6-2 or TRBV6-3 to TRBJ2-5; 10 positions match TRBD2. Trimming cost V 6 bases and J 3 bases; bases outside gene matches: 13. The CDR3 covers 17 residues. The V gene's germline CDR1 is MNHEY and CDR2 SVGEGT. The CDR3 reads CASSWLAGGRFEETQYF. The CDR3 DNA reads TGTGCCAGCAGCTGGTTAGCGGGAGGCAGGTTCGAAGAGACCCAGTACTTC.

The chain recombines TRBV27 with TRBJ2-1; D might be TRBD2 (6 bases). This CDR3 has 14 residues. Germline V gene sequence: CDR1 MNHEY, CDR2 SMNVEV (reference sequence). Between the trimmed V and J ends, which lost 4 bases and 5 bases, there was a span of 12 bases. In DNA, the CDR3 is TGTGCCAGCAGTTGGGGCGGGATTAACAATGAGCAGTTCTTC. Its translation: CASSWGGINNEQFF.

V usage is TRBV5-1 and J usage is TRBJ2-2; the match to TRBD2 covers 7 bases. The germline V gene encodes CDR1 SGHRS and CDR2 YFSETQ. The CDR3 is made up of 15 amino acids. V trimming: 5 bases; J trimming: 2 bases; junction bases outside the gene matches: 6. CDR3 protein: CASRGGEINTGELFF. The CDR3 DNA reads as TGCGCCAGCAGGGGAGGGGAGATAAACACCGGGGAGCTGTTTTTT.

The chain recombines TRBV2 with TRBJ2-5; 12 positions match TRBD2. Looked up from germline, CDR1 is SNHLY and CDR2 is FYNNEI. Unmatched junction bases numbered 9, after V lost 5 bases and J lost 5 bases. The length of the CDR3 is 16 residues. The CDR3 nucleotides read TGTGCCAGCAGTCCAAACCTAGCGGGAGGGCCTGAGACCCAGTACTTC. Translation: CASSPNLAGGPETQYF.

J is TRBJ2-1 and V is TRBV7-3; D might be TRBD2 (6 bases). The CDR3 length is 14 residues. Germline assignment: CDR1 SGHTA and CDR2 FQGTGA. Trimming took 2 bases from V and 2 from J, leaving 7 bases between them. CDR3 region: CASSLPGAYNEQFF. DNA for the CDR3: TGTGCCAGCAGCTTACCGGGGGCCTACAATGAGCAGTTCTTC.

The CDR3 nucleotides read TGTGCCATCAGTCAAAGACTAGCGGGAGCCCAGATACGGCATGAGCAGTTCTTC. Protein sequence: CAISQRLAGAQIRHEQFF. The chain joins TRBV10-3 to TRBJ2-1, with 12 bases identical to TRBD2. The CDR3 totals 18 residues. CDR1 ENHRY and CDR2 SYGVKD come from the germline V gene. The junction had 16 bases not matched to a gene; V was cut back by 5 bases and J by 8 bases.

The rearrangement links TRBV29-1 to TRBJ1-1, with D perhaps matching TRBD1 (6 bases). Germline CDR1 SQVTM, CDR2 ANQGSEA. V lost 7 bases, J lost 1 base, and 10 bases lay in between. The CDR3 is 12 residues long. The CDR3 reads CSAGQSNTEAFF. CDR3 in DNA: TGCAGCGCTGGACAGTCGAACACTGAAGCTTTCTTT.

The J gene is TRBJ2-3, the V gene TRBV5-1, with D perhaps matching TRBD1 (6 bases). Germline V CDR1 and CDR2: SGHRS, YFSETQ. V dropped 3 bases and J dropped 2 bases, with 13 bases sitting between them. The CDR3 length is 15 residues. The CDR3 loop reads CASSSTGQITDTQYF. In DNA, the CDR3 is TGCGCCAGCAGCTCAACCGGACAGATCACAGATACGCAGTATTTT.

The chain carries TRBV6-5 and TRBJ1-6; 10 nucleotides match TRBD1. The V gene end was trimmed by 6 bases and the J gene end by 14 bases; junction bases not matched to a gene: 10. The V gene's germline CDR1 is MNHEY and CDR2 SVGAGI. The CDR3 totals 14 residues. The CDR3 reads CASRDSYGQGALHF. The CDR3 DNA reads TGTGCCAGCAGAGATTCTTATGGACAGGGGGCCCTCCACTTT.

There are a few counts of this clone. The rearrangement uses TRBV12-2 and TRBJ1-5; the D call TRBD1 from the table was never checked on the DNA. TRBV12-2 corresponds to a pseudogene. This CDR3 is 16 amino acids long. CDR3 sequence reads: CASRLGRGGPNQPQHF. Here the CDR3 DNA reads TGTGCAAGTCGCTTGGGTAGGGGTGGCCCCAATCAGCCCCAGCATTTT.

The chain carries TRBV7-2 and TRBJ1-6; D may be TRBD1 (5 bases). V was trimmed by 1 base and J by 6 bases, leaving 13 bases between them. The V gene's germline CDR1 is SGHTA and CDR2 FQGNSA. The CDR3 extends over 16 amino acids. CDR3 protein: CASSLEAGRRNSPLHF. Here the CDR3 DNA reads TGTGCCAGCAGCTTAGAGGCAGGGCGGCGTAATTCACCCCTCCACTTT.

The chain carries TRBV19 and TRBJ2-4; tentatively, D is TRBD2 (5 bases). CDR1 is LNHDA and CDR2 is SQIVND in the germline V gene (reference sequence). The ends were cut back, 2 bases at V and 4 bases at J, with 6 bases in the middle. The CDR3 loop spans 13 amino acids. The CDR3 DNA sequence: TGTGCCAGTAGTATATCGGGGAAAAACATTCAGTACTTC. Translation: CASSISGKNIQYF.